A selection of T cell receptor beta chains follows, all from one sample in a study of human T cells and chemical hapten exposure. TCRdb reanalysed the RACE reads using MiXCR and keeps one entry per CDR3 protein. The sample carries nearly 110,000 distinct CDR3 sequences, roughly 12% recorded once. The sequences come from whole blood, collected in connection with sensitization to the hapten diphenylcyclopropenone (DPC). The origin of the receptors is a woman in her 50s with alopecia areata. Some clones in this sample may be carry-over from other donors' samples. CDR3s include the opening cysteine and the closing phenylalanine or tryptophan. Fields, in order: J gene, V gene, D gene, clone size, CDR3 protein, CDR3 DNA. The D gene is left open where the match is weak. Clone sizes are given selectively: once, few, many, or a class where the clone is expanded.

j_gene: TRBJ1-5
v_gene: TRBV12-3/TRBV12-4
d_gene: NA
abundance: NA
CDR3aa: CASSGGGARQPQHF
CDR3nt: TGTGCCAGCAGCGGCGGGGGTGCTCGTCAGCCCCAGCATTTT

j_gene: TRBJ2-1
v_gene: TRBV3-1
d_gene: TRBD1
abundance: few
CDR3aa: CASSPISGTDMNNEQFF
CDR3nt: TGTGCCAGCAGCCCCATCTCCGGGACAGATATGAACAATGAGCAGTTCTTC

j_gene: TRBJ2-3
v_gene: TRBV18
d_gene: NA
abundance: NA
CDR3aa: CASRGDSPDTQYF
CDR3nt: TGTGCCAGCAGGGGGGACAGCCCAGATACGCAGTATTTT

j_gene: TRBJ2-1
v_gene: TRBV5-1
d_gene: NA
abundance: many
CDR3aa: CASKPNFGGSEQFF
CDR3nt: TGCGCCAGCAAACCTAACTTCGGGGGAAGTGAGCAGTTCTTC

j_gene: TRBJ2-1
v_gene: TRBV15
d_gene: NA
abundance: NA
CDR3aa: CATSPRSNEQFF
CDR3nt: TGTGCCACCTCTCCTAGGAGCAATGAGCAGTTCTTC

j_gene: TRBJ2-2
v_gene: TRBV5-1
d_gene: NA
abundance: NA
CDR3aa: CASMKNFATGELFF
CDR3nt: TGCGCCAGTATGAAAAATTTCGCAACCGGGGAGCTGTTTTTT

j_gene: TRBJ2-5
v_gene: TRBV7-6
d_gene: NA
abundance: NA
CDR3aa: CASSFTDQETQYF
CDR3nt: TGTGCCAGCAGCTTTACAGACCAAGAGACCCAGTACTTC

j_gene: TRBJ2-3
v_gene: TRBV28
d_gene: NA
abundance: NA
CDR3aa: CASSSGGLSSDTQYF
CDR3nt: TGTGCCAGCAGTTCCGGGGGGCTCTCCTCAGATACGCAGTATTTT

j_gene: TRBJ1-3
v_gene: TRBV18
d_gene: NA
abundance: many
CDR3aa: CASSPGDSGNTIYF
CDR3nt: TGTGCCAGCTCACCAGGGGATTCTGGAAACACCATATATTTT

j_gene: TRBJ2-5
v_gene: TRBV10-1
d_gene: NA
abundance: NA
CDR3aa: CASSESANQETQYF
CDR3nt: TGCGCCAGCAGTGAGTCTGCGAACCAAGAGACCCAGTACTTC

j_gene: TRBJ1-1
v_gene: TRBV5-6
d_gene: NA
abundance: few
CDR3aa: CASSINRGNTEAFF
CDR3nt: TGTGCCAGCAGTATTAATAGGGGGAACACTGAAGCTTTCTTT

j_gene: TRBJ1-6
v_gene: TRBV12-3/TRBV12-4
d_gene: NA
abundance: NA
CDR3aa: CASSFKEDSPLHF
CDR3nt: TGTGCCAGCAGTTTTAAGGAGGATTCACCCCTCCACTTT

j_gene: TRBJ2-7
v_gene: TRBV7-6
d_gene: NA
abundance: NA
CDR3aa: CASSLGVSRTNGQQYF
CDR3nt: TGTGCCAGCAGCTTAGGTGTGTCCCGGACGAACGGGCAGCAGTACTTC

j_gene: TRBJ2-1
v_gene: TRBV25-1
d_gene: NA
abundance: many
CDR3aa: CASGALGLYNEQFF
CDR3nt: TGTGCCAGCGGCGCCCTAGGGCTCTACAATGAGCAGTTCTTC

j_gene: TRBJ1-1
v_gene: TRBV18
d_gene: TRBD1
abundance: NA
CDR3aa: CASSPLNWDSQTPAFF
CDR3nt: TGTGCCAGCTCACCTCTGAATTGGGACAGCCAAACTCCAGCTTTCTTT

j_gene: TRBJ1-1
v_gene: TRBV29-1
d_gene: NA
abundance: NA
CDR3aa: CSATRAGRNAEAFF
CDR3nt: TGCAGCGCTACCCGGGCAGGACGTAATGCTGAAGCTTTCTTT

j_gene: TRBJ2-7
v_gene: TRBV29-1
d_gene: NA
abundance: NA
CDR3aa: CSASGTAGQYF
CDR3nt: TGCAGCGCCTCCGGGACGGCCGGGCAGTACTTC

j_gene: TRBJ1-1
v_gene: TRBV20-1
d_gene: NA
abundance: NA
CDR3aa: CSGQLRANAEAFF
CDR3nt: TGCAGTGGACAGTTAAGGGCTAACGCTGAAGCTTTCTTT

j_gene: TRBJ2-1
v_gene: TRBV18
d_gene: TRBD2
abundance: NA
CDR3aa: CASSPLSSGLFF
CDR3nt: TGTGCCAGCTCACCATTATCTAGCGGGTTGTTCTTC

j_gene: TRBJ1-1
v_gene: TRBV29-1
d_gene: NA
abundance: many
CDR3aa: CSVVLLNTEAFF
CDR3nt: TGCAGCGTTGTTTTATTGAACACTGAAGCTTTCTTT

j_gene: TRBJ1-1
v_gene: TRBV5-1
d_gene: NA
abundance: NA
CDR3aa: CASRAGLLTEAFF
CDR3nt: TGCGCCAGCAGGGCAGGTCTCCTTACTGAAGCTTTCTTT

j_gene: TRBJ2-5
v_gene: TRBV6-1
d_gene: TRBD2
abundance: few
CDR3aa: CASRTLAGYVETQYF
CDR3nt: TGTGCCAGCAGGACACTAGCGGGATATGTAGAGACCCAGTACTTC

j_gene: TRBJ2-2
v_gene: TRBV27
d_gene: TRBD2
abundance: NA
CDR3aa: CASSSRLAGIFLSGELFF
CDR3nt: TGTGCCAGCAGTTCAAGACTAGCGGGGATATTTTTATCCGGGGAGCTGTTTTTT

j_gene: TRBJ2-1
v_gene: TRBV6-5
d_gene: TRBD2
abundance: NA
CDR3aa: CASSPGTSGSNEQFF
CDR3nt: TGTGCCAGCAGTCCTGGGACTAGCGGGAGCAATGAGCAGTTCTTC

j_gene: TRBJ2-5
v_gene: TRBV7-8
d_gene: TRBD2
abundance: NA
CDR3aa: CASSSVLFGREEKETQYF
CDR3nt: TGTGCCAGCAGCTCCGTTCTGTTCGGGCGGGAGGAGAAAGAGACCCAGTACTTC

j_gene: TRBJ1-1
v_gene: TRBV12-5
d_gene: NA
abundance: few
CDR3aa: CASGLDSYTEAFF
CDR3nt: TGTGCTAGTGGTTTGGACAGCTACACTGAAGCTTTCTTT

j_gene: TRBJ2-4
v_gene: TRBV7-2
d_gene: TRBD1
abundance: many
CDR3aa: CASSLVGTGRNIQYF
CDR3nt: TGTGCCAGCAGCTTAGTTGGGACAGGGCGAAACATTCAGTACTTC